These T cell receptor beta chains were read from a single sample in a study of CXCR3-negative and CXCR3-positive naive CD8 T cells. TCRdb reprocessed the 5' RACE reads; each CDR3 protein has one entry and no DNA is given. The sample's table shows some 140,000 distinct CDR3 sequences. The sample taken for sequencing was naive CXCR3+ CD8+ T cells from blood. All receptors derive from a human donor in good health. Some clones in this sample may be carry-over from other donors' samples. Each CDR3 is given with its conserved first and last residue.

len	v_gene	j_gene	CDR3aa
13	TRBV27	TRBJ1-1	CASSLYGGRGAFF
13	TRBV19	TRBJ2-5	CASRGRGGETQYF
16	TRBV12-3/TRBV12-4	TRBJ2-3	CASRPSSGGHTDTQYF
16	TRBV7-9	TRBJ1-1	CASSLVGQGWDTEAFF
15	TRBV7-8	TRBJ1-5	CASSFGRGGNQPQHF
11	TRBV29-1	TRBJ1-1	CSVVGGTEAFF
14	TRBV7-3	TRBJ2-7	CASSLSGQSYEQYF
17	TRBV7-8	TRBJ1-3	CASSLEHYIRSGNTIYF
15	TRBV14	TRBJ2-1	CASSQVRAAYNEQFF
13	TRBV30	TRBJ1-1	CAWSGMGGTEAFF
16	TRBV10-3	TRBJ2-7	CAINPGLAGPSYEQYF
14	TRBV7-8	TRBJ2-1	CASSLNDMHNEQFF
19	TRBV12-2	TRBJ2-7	CASRSRHRGRQEGYYEQYF
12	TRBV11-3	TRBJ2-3	CASSFGPDTQYF
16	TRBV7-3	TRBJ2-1	CASSPDSLGPYNEQFF
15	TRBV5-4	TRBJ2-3	CASSPRPGGLDTQYF
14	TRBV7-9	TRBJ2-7	CASSPRGLPYEQYF
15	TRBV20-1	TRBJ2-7	CSARDQLAASYEQYF
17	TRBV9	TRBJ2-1	CASSLSLVGGSYNEQFF
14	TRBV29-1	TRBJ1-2	CSVVFPGDVYGYTF
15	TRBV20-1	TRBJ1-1	CSAWDRGFSLAEAFF
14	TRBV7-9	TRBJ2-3	CVSSSAGAEDTQYF
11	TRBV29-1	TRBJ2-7	CSVEFRGVTYF
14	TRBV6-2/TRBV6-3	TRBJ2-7	CASNPSGPSHEQYF
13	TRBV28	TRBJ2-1	CASSFTGGLEQFF
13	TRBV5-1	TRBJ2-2	CASRDSNTGELFF
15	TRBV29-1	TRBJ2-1	CSVEGLAGVYNEQFF
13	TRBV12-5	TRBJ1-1	CASGLGHNPEAFF
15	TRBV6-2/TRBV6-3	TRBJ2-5	CASSYSMREQETQYF
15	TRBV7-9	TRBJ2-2	CASSPDSIGTGELFF
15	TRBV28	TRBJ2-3	CASSTGGDLTDTQYF
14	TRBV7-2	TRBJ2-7	CASSPAPISYEQYF
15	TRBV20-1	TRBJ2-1	CSARKRERIYNEQFF
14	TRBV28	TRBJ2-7	CASSREGGSYEQYF
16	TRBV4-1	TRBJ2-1	CASSSGTSGSGNEQFF
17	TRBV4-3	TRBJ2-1	CASSQDKGLAVYNEQFF
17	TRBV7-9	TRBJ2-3	CASSYDPGRGLTDTQYF
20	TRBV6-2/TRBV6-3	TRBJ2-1	CASSFILAENNPSSYNEQFF
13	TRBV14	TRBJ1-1	CASSQDQGTEAFF
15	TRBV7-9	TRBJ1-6	CASSFGPGDDSPLHF
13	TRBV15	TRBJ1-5	CATTDRVSQPQHF
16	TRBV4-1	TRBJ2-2	CASSQVAGGLTGELFF
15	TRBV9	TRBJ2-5	CASSVNSGTRETQYF
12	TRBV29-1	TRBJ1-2	CSVIGWTGGYTF
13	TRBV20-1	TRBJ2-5	CSARRTGWETQYF
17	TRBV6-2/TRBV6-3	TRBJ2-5	CASSYSRRGVSQETQYF
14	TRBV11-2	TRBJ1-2	CASSFGTGAYGYTF
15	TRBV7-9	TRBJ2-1	CASSLVLAGKIEQFF
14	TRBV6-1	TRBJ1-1	CASNKRDTGTEAFF